This T cell receptor (beta chain) was sequenced for a study of shared clonotypes between healthy human individuals. Findings and caveats of the study: In this cohort, only blood was sampled, and tissue repertoires likely differ. Clonotypes shared by all four donors outscored non-shared clonotypes in generation probability.

Deep-level settings were used for running the assay. Assay: immunoSEQ multiplex PCR; the TCRdb copy retains only in-frame clones and omits some. The data show millions of clones, roughly 94% seen once. Germline CDR1 reads KGHSH; CDR2 reads LQKENI. Trimming stripped 6 bases from V and 0 bases from J, with 8 bases between. This CDR3 has 14 residues. On this clone itself: Its target is unknown.

The rearrangement joins TRBV18 to TRBJ1-4; D remains ambiguous. The sequencing input was naive CD4+ T cells sorted from blood. Sample subset: CD45RA+ positively selected. This TCR was sampled from a man between 18 and 35 years old in good health. CDR3 sequence: CASSTTSTNEKLFF. The CDR3 region has the DNA TGTGCCAGCTCGACCACCTCAACTAATGAAAAACTGTTTTTT.